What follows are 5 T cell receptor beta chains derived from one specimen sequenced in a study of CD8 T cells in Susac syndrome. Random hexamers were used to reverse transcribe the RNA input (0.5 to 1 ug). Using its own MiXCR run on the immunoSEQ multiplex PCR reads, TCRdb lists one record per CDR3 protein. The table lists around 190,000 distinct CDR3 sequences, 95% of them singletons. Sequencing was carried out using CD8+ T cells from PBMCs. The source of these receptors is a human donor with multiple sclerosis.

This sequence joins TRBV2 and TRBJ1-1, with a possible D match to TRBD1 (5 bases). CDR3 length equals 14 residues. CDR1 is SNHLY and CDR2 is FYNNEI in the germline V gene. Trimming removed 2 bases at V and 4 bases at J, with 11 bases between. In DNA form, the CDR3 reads TGTGCCAGCAGTGAACCCCAAAGGGGCACTGAAGCTTTCTTT. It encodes CASSEPQRGTEAFF.

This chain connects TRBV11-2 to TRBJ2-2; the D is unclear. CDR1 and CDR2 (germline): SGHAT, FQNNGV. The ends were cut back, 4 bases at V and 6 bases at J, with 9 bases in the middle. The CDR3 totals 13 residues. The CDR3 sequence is CASSSILSGELFF. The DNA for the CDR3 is TGTGCCAGCAGCTCGATCTTATCCGGGGAGCTGTTTTTT.

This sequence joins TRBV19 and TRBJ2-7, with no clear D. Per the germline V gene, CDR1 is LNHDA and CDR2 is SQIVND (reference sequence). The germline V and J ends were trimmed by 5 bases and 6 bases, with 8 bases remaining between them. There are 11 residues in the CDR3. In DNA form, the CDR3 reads TGTGCCAGTAGTGCAGGATCCGAGCAGTACTTC. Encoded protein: CASSAGSEQYF.

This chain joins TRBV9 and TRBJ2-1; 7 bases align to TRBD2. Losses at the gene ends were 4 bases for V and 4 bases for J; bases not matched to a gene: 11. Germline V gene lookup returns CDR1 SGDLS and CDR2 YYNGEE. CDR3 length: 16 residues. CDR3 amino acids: CASSQGPSGTYNEQFF. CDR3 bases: TGTGCCAGCAGCCAGGGTCCTAGCGGCACATACAATGAGCAGTTCTTC.

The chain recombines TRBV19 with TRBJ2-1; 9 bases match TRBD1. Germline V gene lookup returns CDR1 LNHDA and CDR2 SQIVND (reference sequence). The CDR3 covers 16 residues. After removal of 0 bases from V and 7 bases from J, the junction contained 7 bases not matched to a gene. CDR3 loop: CASSIEGQGGSNEQFF. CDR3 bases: TGTGCCAGTAGTATAGAGGGACAGGGAGGTAGTAATGAGCAGTTCTTC.